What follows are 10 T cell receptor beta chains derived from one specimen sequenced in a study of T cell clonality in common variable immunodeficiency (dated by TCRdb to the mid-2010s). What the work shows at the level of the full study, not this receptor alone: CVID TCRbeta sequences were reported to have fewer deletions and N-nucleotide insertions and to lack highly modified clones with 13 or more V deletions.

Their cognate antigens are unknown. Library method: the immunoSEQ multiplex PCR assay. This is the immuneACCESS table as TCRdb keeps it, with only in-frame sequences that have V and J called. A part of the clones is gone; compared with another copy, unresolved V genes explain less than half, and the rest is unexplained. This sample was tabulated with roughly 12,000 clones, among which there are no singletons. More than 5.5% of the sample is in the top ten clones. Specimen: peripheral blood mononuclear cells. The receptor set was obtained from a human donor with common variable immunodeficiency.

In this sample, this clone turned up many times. The CDR3 bases that were read are TGTGCCAGTAGTTCAGGCCAGGGGTTAAACATT. Amino acid sequence: CASSSGQGLNI. The whole CDR3 is CASSSGQGLNIQYF. This chain uses TRBV19 with TRBJ2-4; tentatively, D is TRBD1 (6 bases). The read ends 3 residues early relative to the CDR3; the germline J gene fills the gap. Germline V gene sequence: CDR1 LNHDA, CDR2 SQIVND (reference sequence). Between the trimmed V and J ends, which lost 5 bases and 6 bases, there was a span of 14 bases. The CDR3 is 14 amino acids.

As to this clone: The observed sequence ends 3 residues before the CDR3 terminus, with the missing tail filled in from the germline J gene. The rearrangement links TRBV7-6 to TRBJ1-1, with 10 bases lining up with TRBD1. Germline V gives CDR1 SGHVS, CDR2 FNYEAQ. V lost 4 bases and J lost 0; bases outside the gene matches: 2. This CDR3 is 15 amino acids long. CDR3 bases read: TGTGCCAGCAGCTCGGACAGGGGGTTGAACACTGAA. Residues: CASSSDRGLNTE. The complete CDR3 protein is CASSSDRGLNTEAFF.

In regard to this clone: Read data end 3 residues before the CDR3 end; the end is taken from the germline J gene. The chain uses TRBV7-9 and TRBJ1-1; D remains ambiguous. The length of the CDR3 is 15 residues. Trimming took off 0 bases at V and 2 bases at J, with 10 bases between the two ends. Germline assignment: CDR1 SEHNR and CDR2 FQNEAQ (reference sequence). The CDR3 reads CASSLAAGANTEAFF. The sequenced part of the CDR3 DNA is TGTGCCAGCAGCTTAGCCGCAGGAGCCAACACTGAA.

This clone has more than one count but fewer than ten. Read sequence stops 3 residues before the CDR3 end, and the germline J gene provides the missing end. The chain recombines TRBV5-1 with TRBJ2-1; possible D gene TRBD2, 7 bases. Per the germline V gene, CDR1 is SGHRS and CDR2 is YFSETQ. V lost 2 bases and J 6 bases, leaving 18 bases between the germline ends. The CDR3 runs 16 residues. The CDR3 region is CASSFGSGGGSNEQFF. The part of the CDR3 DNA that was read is TGCGCCAGCAGCTTCGGGTCGGGGGGCGGCAGCAATGAG.

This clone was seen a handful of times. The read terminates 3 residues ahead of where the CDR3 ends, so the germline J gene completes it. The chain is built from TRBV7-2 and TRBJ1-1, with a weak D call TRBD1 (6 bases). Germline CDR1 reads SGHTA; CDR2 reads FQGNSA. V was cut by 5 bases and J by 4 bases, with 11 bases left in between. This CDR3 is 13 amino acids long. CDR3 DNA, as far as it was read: TGTGCCAGCAGCGTAACAGGGCTCACTGAA. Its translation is CASSVTGLTE. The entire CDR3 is CASSVTGLTEAFF.

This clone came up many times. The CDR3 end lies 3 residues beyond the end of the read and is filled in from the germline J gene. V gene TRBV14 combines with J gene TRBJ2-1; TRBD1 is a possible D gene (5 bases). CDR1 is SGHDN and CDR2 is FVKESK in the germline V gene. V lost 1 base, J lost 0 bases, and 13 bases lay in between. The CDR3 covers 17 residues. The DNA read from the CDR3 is TGTGCCAGCAGCCAAGGAAGGGGTACAAGCTCCTACAATGAG. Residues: CASSQGRGTSSYNE. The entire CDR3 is CASSQGRGTSSYNEQFF. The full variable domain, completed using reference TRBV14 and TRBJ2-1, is EAGVTQFPSHSVIEKGQTVTLRCDPISGHDNLYWYRRVMGKEIKFLLHFVKESKQDESGMPNNRFLAERTGGTYSTLKVQPAELEDSGVYFCASSQGRGTSSYNEQFFGPGTRLTVL.

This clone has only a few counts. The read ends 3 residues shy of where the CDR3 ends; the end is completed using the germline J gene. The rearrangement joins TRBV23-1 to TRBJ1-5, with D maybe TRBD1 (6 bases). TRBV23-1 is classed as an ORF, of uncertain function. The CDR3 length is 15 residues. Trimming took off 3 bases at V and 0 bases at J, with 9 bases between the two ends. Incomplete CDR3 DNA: TGCGCCAGCAGTCAGACAGGATATAGCAATCAGCCC. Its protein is CASSQTGYSNQP. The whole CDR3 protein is CASSQTGYSNQPQHF.

The sequenced part of the CDR3 DNA is TGTGCCAGTAGTATACTAGACAGGGATGCAGATACG. This sequence encodes CASSILDRDADT. The entire CDR3 sequence reads CASSILDRDADTQYF. The rearrangement joins TRBV19 to TRBJ2-3; 7 bases are shared with TRBD1. The read gets to within 3 residues of the CDR3 end, and the germline J gene fills in the rest. This CDR3 spans 15 amino acids. Germline values: CDR1 LNHDA, CDR2 SQIVND (reference sequence). V dropped 2 bases and J dropped 4; count of bases not matched to a gene: 6.

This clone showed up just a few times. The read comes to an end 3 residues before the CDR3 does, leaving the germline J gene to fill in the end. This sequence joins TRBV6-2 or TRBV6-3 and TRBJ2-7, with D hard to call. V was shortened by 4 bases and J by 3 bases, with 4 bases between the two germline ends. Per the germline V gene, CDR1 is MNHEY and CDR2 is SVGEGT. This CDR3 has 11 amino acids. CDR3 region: CASSSRYEQYF. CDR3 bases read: TGTGCCAGCAGTTCCCGCTACGAG.

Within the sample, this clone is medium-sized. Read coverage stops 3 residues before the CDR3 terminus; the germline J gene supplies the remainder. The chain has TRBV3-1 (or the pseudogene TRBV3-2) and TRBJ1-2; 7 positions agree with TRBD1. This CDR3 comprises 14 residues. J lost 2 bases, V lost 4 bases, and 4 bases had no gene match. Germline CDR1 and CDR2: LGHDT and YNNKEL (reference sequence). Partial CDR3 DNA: TGTGCCAGCAGCCGCTCGGGACAGAACTATGGC. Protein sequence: CASSRSGQNYG. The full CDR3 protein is CASSRSGQNYGYTF.